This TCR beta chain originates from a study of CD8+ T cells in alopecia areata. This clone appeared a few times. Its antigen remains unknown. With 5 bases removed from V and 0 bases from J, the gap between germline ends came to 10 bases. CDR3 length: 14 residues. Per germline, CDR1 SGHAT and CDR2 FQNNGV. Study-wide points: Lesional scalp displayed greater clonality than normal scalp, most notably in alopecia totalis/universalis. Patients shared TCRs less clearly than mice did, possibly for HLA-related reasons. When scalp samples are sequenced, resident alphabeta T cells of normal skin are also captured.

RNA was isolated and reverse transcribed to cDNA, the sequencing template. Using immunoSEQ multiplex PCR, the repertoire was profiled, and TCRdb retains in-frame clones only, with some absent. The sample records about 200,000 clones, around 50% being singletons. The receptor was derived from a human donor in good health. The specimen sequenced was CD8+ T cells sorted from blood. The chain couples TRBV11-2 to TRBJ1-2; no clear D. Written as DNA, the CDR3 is TGTGCCAGCAGCCAGTATAATCCTAACTATGGCTACACCTTC. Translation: CASSQYNPNYGYTF.